One and the same sample provided the 26 T cell receptor beta chains below, sequenced in a study of T and B cells in COVID-19 patients. TRB was amplified from about 260-540 ng of blood genomic DNA. BIOMED2 TRB-A/B primer pools were used in multiplex TRB PCR. TCRdb independently ran MiXCR on the multiplex PCR reads; one entry per CDR3 protein. Of roughly 6,000 distinct CDR3 sequences in the sample, around 34% were seen once. The specimen sequenced was blood. The receptors derive from a human donor with active COVID-19.

This clonotype has a handful of counts. The V call is TRBV6-5, the J call TRBJ2-1, with TRBD2 identical over 7 bases. CDR1 and CDR2 (germline): MNHEY, SVGAGI. The V and J ends lost 6 bases and 4 bases, in that order; junction bases with no gene match: 21. The CDR3 is 19 residues long. The CDR3 loop reads CASSARSGTLNTAYNEQFF. In nucleotides, the CDR3 is TGTGCCAGCAGCGCTAGGAGCGGGACCTTGAATACCGCATACAATGAGCAGTTCTTC.

The chain is built from TRBV11-2 and TRBJ1-2; D is unresolved. Trimming stripped 1 base from V and 0 bases from J, with 12 bases between. CDR3 size: 16 residues. CDR1 and CDR2 from the germline V gene are SGHAT and FQNNGV. The CDR3 DNA sequence: TGTGCCAGCAGCTTAGTCTGGACGGGAGCTAACTATGGCTACACCTTC. Its protein product is CASSLVWTGANYGYTF.

The sample holds a few counts of this clonotype. The chain links TRBV28 to TRBJ2-6; 7 bases are a match to TRBD1. V trimming: 4 bases; J trimming: 2 bases; junction bases outside the gene matches: 2. In germline, CDR1 is MDHEN, CDR2 SYDVKM. The length of the CDR3 is 15 residues. This CDR3 is CASSSQGAGANVLTF. The CDR3 DNA is TGTGCCAGCAGTTCCCAGGGGGCTGGGGCCAACGTCCTGACTTTC.

This clonotype was counted a few times. The chain couples TRBV29-1 to TRBJ1-5; tentatively, D is TRBD1 (6 bases). Trimming stripped 7 bases from V and 7 bases from J, with 20 bases between. The CDR3 consists of 14 residues. The germline CDR1 and CDR2 sequences are SQVTM and ANQGSEA. CDR3 residues: CSAFWGGRWQPQHF. The CDR3 DNA is TGCAGCGCCTTCTGGGGGGGGCGGTGGCAGCCCCAGCATTTT.

This clonotype was seen more than once but under ten times. The chain uses TRBV30 and TRBJ2-5, with 7 bases that match TRBD2. Germline V gives CDR1 GTSNPN, CDR2 SVGIG (reference sequence). V dropped 2 bases and J dropped 1; count of bases not matched to a gene: 7. This CDR3 comprises 15 residues. Written as DNA, the CDR3 is TGTGCCTGGAGTTGGGTAGCGGGCCGCCAAGAGACCCAGTACTTC. This encodes CAWSWVAGRQETQYF.

By its share, this clonotype is medium-sized (0.01 to 0.1%). The chain combines TRBV29-1 with TRBJ2-5, with 9 bases fitting TRBD2. Trimming at V came to 3 bases and at J to 5 bases, leaving 1 base not matched to a gene. CDR1 and CDR2 from the germline V gene are SQVTM and ANQGSEA. CDR3 length: 12 amino acids. The CDR3 here is CSVEAGGETQYF. The CDR3 DNA follows: TGCAGCGTTGAGGCGGGAGGGGAGACCCAGTACTTC.

Judged by abundance, this clonotype is medium-sized. The V call is TRBV19, the J call TRBJ2-1; 9 positions match TRBD2. CDR1 LNHDA and CDR2 SQIVND come from the germline V gene (reference sequence). The CDR3 loop spans 15 amino acids. Trimming took 5 bases from V and 4 from J; bases not matched to a gene: 6. CDR3 region: CASSGGLAPYNEQFF. DNA of the CDR3: TGTGCCAGTAGTGGAGGACTAGCGCCGTACAATGAGCAGTTCTTC.

In this sample, this clonotype turned up a few times. The rearrangement joins TRBV6-1 to TRBJ1-5; D gene unclear. CDR1 and CDR2 from the germline V gene are MNHNS and SASEGT. This CDR3 is 16 amino acids long. The ends were cut back, 4 bases at V and 3 bases at J, with 16 bases in the middle. Here the CDR3 reads CASSGRDVEYNQPQHF. The CDR3 nucleotides are TGTGCCAGCAGTGGGCGTGATGTCGAGTACAATCAGCCCCAGCATTTT.

The rearrangement joins TRBV20-1 to TRBJ2-3; TRBD2 aligns across 7 bases. The V gene end was trimmed by 4 bases and the J gene end by 4 bases; junction bases not matched to a gene: 8. The CDR3 spans 14 residues. Germline V CDR1 and CDR2: DFQATT, SNEGSKA (reference sequence). The CDR3: CSATGGSRADTQYF. For the CDR3, the DNA is TGCAGTGCTACGGGAGGTAGCAGAGCAGATACGCAGTATTTT.

The chain carries TRBV12-3 or TRBV12-4 and TRBJ2-5, with D possibly being TRBD2 (5 bases). V was trimmed by 1 base and J by 4 bases, leaving 10 bases between them. CDR3 length equals 14 residues. The CDR3 region has the DNA TGTGCCAGCAGTTTAGGGGGAGTTGTAGAGACCCAGTACTTC. It is translated as CASSLGGVVETQYF.

V gene TRBV10-3 combines with J gene TRBJ1-5; TRBD1 matches at 8 bases. In germline, CDR1 is ENHRY, CDR2 SYGVKD. The CDR3 covers 16 residues. Trimming cost V 4 bases and J 6 bases; bases outside gene matches: 11. CDR3 sequence reads: CAISGADRGTGQPQHF. In DNA form, the CDR3 reads TGTGCCATCAGTGGAGCAGACAGGGGAACGGGTCAGCCCCAGCATTTT.

The CDR3 protein is CASSLSRNTEAFF. The CDR3 nucleotides are TGTGCCAGCAGTTTAAGCAGGAACACTGAAGCTTTCTTT. The chain uses TRBV12-3 or TRBV12-4 and TRBJ1-1; no clear D gene. Trimming cost V 2 bases and J 1 base, with 5 bases left between them. This CDR3 spans 13 amino acids.

This clonotype was seen more than once but under ten times. The chain links TRBV6-1 to TRBJ2-2; 7 bases fit TRBD1. This CDR3 comprises 12 residues. Germline-derived CDR1 and CDR2 are MNHNS and SASEGT. With V trimmed by 6 bases and J by 5 bases, 0 bases remained unmatched. The CDR3 DNA reads as TGTGCCAGCAGACAGGGGACCGGGGAGCTGTTTTTT. It translates to CASRQGTGELFF.

This clonotype was recorded a few times. The chain joins TRBV6-5 to TRBJ1-2; D remains ambiguous. The ends were cut back, 0 bases at V and 8 bases at J, with 13 bases in the middle. The CDR3 totals 14 residues. The germline gives CDR1 MNHEY, CDR2 SVGAGI. The CDR3 bases are TGTGCCAGCAGTTACTCAGGAAGGTCAGGCGGCTACACCTTC. Protein sequence: CASSYSGRSGGYTF.

This clonotype was detected only a few times. DNA of the CDR3: TGTGCCAGCAGTCGCCAAATTCCCGGGACTAGCCTTTACCATGAGCAGTTCTTC. Its translation: CASSRQIPGTSLYHEQFF. The V call is TRBV6-5, the J call TRBJ2-1, with 9 bases identical to TRBD2. After removal of 5 bases from V and 8 bases from J, the junction contained 19 bases not matched to a gene. The CDR3 length is 18 residues. Germline CDR1 is MNHEY and CDR2 is SVGAGI.

This clonotype turned up a few times. This chain uses TRBV6-5 with TRBJ2-2; D gene uncertain. The germline gives CDR1 MNHEY, CDR2 SVGAGI. The CDR3 sequence is 16 residues long. V shed 0 bases and J shed 0 bases, with 8 bases lying between them. The CDR3 DNA reads as TGTGCCAGCAGTTACTCCATGGGTACGAACACCGGGGAGCTGTTTTTT. It yields the protein CASSYSMGTNTGELFF.

In its sample, this clonotype was seen a few times. The chain combines TRBV6-1 with TRBJ1-5, with D hard to call. The CDR3 runs to 12 residues. The germline V gene has CDR1 MNHNS and CDR2 SASEGT. The V gene lost 2 bases and the J gene lost 7 bases, with 6 bases spanning the gap. The CDR3 bases are TGTGCCAGCAGTGAAAGGGCCCAGCCCCAGCATTTT. It specifies CASSERAQPQHF.

There are a few counts of this clonotype. The chain employs TRBV6-6 and TRBJ1-4; D gene unclear. Germline assignment: CDR1 MNHNY and CDR2 SVGAGI (reference sequence). The CDR3 sequence is 11 residues long. The V end was cut by 6 bases, the J end by 5 bases, with 4 bases between. The CDR3 region has the DNA TGTGCCAGCAGATCCAATGAAAAACTGTTTTTT. Its translation is CASRSNEKLFF.

There are a few counts of this clonotype. The chain combines TRBV27 with TRBJ2-7; weak D call: TRBD1 (6 bases). The V end lost 3 bases, the J end lost 6 bases, and 12 bases lay between the germline ends. Looked up from germline, CDR1 is MNHEY and CDR2 is SMNVEV (reference sequence). The CDR3 has 13 residues. CDR3 loop: CASSFSGVVEQYF. CDR3 nucleotide sequence: TGTGCCAGCAGTTTTTCAGGGGTGGTCGAGCAGTACTTC.

The chain uses TRBV7-9 and TRBJ2-3, with TRBD2 matching over 9 bases. The CDR3 runs to 19 residues. Germline CDR1 reads SEHNR; CDR2 reads FQNEAQ (reference sequence). J gave up 0 bases and V 6 bases, and 16 bases lay outside the gene matches. As DNA, the CDR3 is TGTGCCAGCAGGGATTTAGAGACTAGCGGCACCCTTAGCACAGATACGCAGTATTTT. This codes for CASRDLETSGTLSTDTQYF.

The chain couples TRBV18 to TRBJ2-7; D gene unclear. The ends were cut back, 1 base at V and 1 base at J, with 17 bases in the middle. This CDR3 is built from 17 residues. Looked up from germline, CDR1 is KGHSH and CDR2 is LQKENI. CDR3 sequence (DNA): TGTGCCAGCTCACCACAAGGGCCCCACTTACCTTCCTACGAGCAGTACTTC. This gives the protein CASSPQGPHLPSYEQYF.

This clonotype was detected a few times. This chain links TRBV6-5 with TRBJ1-4; 8 bases match TRBD1. V lost 5 bases and J lost 8; bases outside the gene matches: 7. This CDR3 contains 14 residues. Germline values: CDR1 MNHEY, CDR2 SVGAGI. The CDR3 region has the DNA TGTGCCAGCAGTACGGGACAGGCGGGAGAAAAACTGTTTTTT. It encodes CASSTGQAGEKLFF.

This clonotype appeared a single time. The chain joins TRBV29-1 to TRBJ2-3, with 9 positions matching TRBD1. The CDR3 has 15 amino acids. In germline, CDR1 is SQVTM, CDR2 ANQGSEA. V lost 8 bases to trimming and J lost 5 bases; unmatched junction nucleotides: 14. CDR3 bases: TGCAGCATCAACTCCGGGACAGGGCTCGGAGATACGCAGTATTTT. Translated: CSINSGTGLGDTQYF.

There are a few counts of this clonotype. The J gene is TRBJ2-2, the V gene TRBV30, with D possibly being TRBD1 (6 bases). V dropped 1 base and J dropped 3 bases, with 12 bases sitting between them. The CDR3 runs 15 residues. Per germline, CDR1 GTSNPN and CDR2 SVGIG (reference sequence). The DNA for the CDR3 is TGTGCCTGGAGTGCCCCGGACAGAGACACCGGGGAGCTGTTTTTT. Translation: CAWSAPDRDTGELFF. The complete variable domain, with remaining parts taken from reference TRBV30 and TRBJ2-2, reads SQTIHQWPATLVQPVGSPLSLECTVEGTSNPNLYWYRQAAGRGLQLLFYSVGIGQISSEVPQNLSASRPQDRQFILSSKKLLLSDSGFYLCAWSAPDRDTGELFFGEGSRLTVL.

The J gene is TRBJ2-2, the V gene TRBV18, with D possibly TRBD1 on 6 matching bases. CDR3 length: 15 amino acids. V was trimmed by 2 bases and J by 0 bases, leaving 7 bases between them. CDR1 and CDR2 (germline): KGHSH, LQKENI. The CDR3 sequence: CASSPGGANTGELFF. CDR3 sequence (DNA): TGTGCCAGCTCACCAGGGGGCGCGAACACCGGGGAGCTGTTTTTT.

This chain uses TRBV27 with TRBJ2-3; 9 nucleotides match TRBD2. Germline assignment: CDR1 MNHEY and CDR2 SMNVEV (reference sequence). CDR3 length: 13 amino acids. V was clipped by 5 bases and J by 3 bases; unmatched bases: 0. As DNA, the CDR3 is TGTGCCAGCAGTGGACTAGCGACAGATACGCAGTATTTT. Its protein product is CASSGLATDTQYF.